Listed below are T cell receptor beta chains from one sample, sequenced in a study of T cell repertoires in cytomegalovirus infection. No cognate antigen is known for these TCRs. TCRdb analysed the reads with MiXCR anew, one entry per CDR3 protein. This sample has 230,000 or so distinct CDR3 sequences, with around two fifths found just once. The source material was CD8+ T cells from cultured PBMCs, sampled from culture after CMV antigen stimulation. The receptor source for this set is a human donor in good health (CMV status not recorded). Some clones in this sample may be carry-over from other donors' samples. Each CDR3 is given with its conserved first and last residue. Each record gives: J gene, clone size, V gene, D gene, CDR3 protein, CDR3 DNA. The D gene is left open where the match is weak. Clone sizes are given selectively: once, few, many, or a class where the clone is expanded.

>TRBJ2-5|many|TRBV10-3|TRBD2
CAISDPTLAGDWQETQYF
TGTGCCATCAGTGACCCGACCCTAGCGGGAGATTGGCAAGAGACCCAGTACTTC
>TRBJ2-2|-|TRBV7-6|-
CASSLEGESANTGELFF
TGTGCCAGCAGCTTAGAAGGGGAATCCGCGAACACCGGGGAGCTGTTTTTT
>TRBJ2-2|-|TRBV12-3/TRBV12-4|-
CASTQESGELFF
TGTGCCAGCACCCAAGAGAGCGGGGAGCTGTTTTTT
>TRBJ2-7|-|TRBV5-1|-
CASRSQGFAYEQYF
TGCGCCAGCAGGAGTCAGGGGTTTGCCTACGAGCAGTACTTC
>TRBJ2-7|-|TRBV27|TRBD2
CASRLAGNSYEQYF
TGTGCCAGCCGACTAGCGGGCAACTCCTACGAGCAGTACTTC
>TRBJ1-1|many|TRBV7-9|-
CASSATDMNTEAFF
TGTGCCAGCAGCGCCACAGACATGAACACTGAAGCTTTCTTT
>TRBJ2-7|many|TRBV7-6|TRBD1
CASSLAPGQPNHYEQYF
TGTGCCAGCAGCTTAGCACCGGGACAGCCAAATCACTACGAGCAGTACTTC
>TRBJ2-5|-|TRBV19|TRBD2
CASSISPSGSQETQYF
TGTGCCAGTAGTATAAGTCCTAGCGGCAGCCAAGAGACCCAGTACTTC
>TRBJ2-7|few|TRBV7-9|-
CASSSSADTSYEQYF
TGTGCCAGCAGCTCATCGGCAGATACCTCCTACGAGCAGTACTTC
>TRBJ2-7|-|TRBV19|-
CASSIGGRAYEQYF
TGTGCCAGTAGTATAGGCGGCAGGGCCTACGAGCAGTACTTC
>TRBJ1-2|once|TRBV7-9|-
CASSDLQAEGYTF
TGTGCCAGCAGCGATTTGCAAGCAGAAGGCTACACCTTC
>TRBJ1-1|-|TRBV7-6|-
CASQKDSLGMNTEAFF
TGTGCCAGTCAGAAGGATTCCCTCGGAATGAACACTGAAGCTTTCTTT
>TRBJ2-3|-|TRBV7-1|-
CAIGVGEEGTDTQYF
TGTGCCATCGGGGTCGGGGAGGAGGGCACAGATACGCAGTATTTT
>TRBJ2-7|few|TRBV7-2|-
CASSLPLRGESYEQYF
TGTGCCAGCAGCTTACCCTTAAGGGGAGAGTCCTACGAGCAGTACTTC
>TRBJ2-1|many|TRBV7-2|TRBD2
CASSLFGLADYNEQFF
TGTGCCAGCAGCTTATTCGGACTAGCGGACTACAATGAGCAGTTCTTC
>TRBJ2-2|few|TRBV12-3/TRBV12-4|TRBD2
CASTSLELAGAHTGELFF
TGTGCCAGCACCTCTCTCGAGCTAGCGGGAGCCCACACCGGGGAGCTGTTTTTT
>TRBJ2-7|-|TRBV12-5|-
CASGLVGYTDRASYEQYF
TGTGCTAGTGGTTTGGTAGGTTACACAGATCGAGCCTCCTACGAGCAGTACTTC
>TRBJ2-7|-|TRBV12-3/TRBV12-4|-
CASSPQISGAYEQYF
TGTGCCAGCAGTCCCCAGATTAGCGGTGCCTACGAGCAGTACTTC
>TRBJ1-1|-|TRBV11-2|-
CASSFWVKNTEAFF
TGTGCCAGCAGCTTTTGGGTGAAGAACACTGAAGCTTTCTTT
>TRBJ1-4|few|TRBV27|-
CASSSDTGNEKLFF
TGTGCCAGCAGTTCTGACACCGGTAATGAAAAACTGTTTTTT
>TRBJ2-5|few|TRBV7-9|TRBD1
CASSPFGTESQETQYF
TGTGCCAGCAGCCCATTTGGGACAGAGTCCCAAGAGACCCAGTACTTC
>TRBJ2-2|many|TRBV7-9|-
CASSRSRTDANTGELFF
TGTGCCAGCAGCCGAAGTAGGACAGATGCGAACACCGGGGAGCTGTTTTTT
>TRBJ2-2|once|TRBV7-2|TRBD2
CASSLKRPGGTGELFF
TGTGCCAGCAGCTTGAAGCGCCCGGGAGGCACCGGGGAGCTGTTTTTT
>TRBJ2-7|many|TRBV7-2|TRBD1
CASSQDRDYEQYF
TGTGCCAGCAGCCAAGACAGGGACTACGAGCAGTACTTC
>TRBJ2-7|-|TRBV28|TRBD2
CASSLYPSGYEQYF
TGTGCCAGCAGTTTATATCCTAGCGGATACGAGCAGTACTTC
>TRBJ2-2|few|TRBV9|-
CASSVTSGKGGELFF
TGTGCCAGCAGCGTCACGTCAGGGAAGGGCGGGGAGCTGTTTTTT
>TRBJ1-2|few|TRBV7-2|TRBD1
CASSSGQGLNYGYTF
TGTGCCAGCAGCTCGGGACAGGGCCTTAACTATGGCTACACCTTC
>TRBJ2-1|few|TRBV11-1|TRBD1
CASLPGQTYNEQFF
TGTGCCAGCTTGCCGGGACAGACCTACAATGAGCAGTTCTTC
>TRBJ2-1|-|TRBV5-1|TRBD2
CASSLGAGGPPYNEQFF
TGCGCCAGCAGCTTGGGAGCGGGGGGGCCCCCCTACAATGAGCAGTTCTTC
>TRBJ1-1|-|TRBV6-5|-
CASSYSTGAGANTEAFF
TGTGCCAGCAGTTACTCGACGGGGGCAGGGGCGAACACTGAAGCTTTCTTT
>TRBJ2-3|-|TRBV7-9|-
CASSLQASDTQYF
TGTGCCAGCAGCTTACAAGCGTCAGATACGCAGTATTTT
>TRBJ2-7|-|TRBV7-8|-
CASSSRQGGGYEQYF
TGTGCCAGCAGCTCCCGACAGGGCGGGGGCTACGAGCAGTACTTC
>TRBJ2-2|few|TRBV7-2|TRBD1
CASSLNLQGADTGELFF
TGTGCCAGCAGCCTGAATTTGCAGGGGGCTGACACCGGGGAGCTGTTTTTT
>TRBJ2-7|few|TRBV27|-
CASSWTIYGIYEQYF
TGTGCCAGCAGCTGGACAATTTACGGGATTTACGAGCAGTACTTC
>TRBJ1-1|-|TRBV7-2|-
CASSLLENTEAFF
TGTGCCAGCAGCTTATTAGAAAACACTGAAGCTTTCTTT
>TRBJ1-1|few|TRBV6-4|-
CARIWDNAWKAFF
TGTGCCAGAATTTGGGACAACGCGTGGAAAGCTTTCTTT
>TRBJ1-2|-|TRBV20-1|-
CSARWASGRTDGYTF
TGCAGTGCTAGGTGGGCTTCAGGGAGAACGGATGGCTACACCTTC
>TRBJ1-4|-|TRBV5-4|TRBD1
CASSLAGDRSLRNEKLFF
TGTGCCAGCAGCTTGGCCGGGGACAGGTCGTTACGCAATGAAAAACTGTTTTTT
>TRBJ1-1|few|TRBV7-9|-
CASSLNLWETGAFF
TGTGCCAGCAGCTTAAATTTATGGGAGACAGGAGCTTTCTTT
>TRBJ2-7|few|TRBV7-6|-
CASSLEVAGSASYEQYF
TGTGCCAGCAGCTTAGAGGTTGCCGGGAGCGCCTCCTACGAGCAGTACTTC
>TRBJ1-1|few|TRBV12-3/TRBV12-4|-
CASSPLITPNTEAFF
TGTGCCAGCAGTCCACTTATTACCCCGAACACTGAAGCTTTCTTT
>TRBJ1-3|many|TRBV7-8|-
CASSLRGGSGNTIYF
TGTGCCAGCAGCTTACGTGGGGGCTCTGGAAACACCATATATTTT
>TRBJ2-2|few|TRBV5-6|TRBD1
CASSLSGQGNTGELFF
TGTGCCAGCAGCTTGTCGGGACAGGGGAACACCGGGGAGCTGTTTTTT
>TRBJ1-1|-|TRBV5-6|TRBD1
CASSIYWTGGTEAFF
TGTGCCAGCAGCATTTACTGGACAGGGGGTACTGAAGCTTTCTTT
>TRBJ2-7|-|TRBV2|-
CAILLEYEQYF
TGTGCCATTCTGCTTGAGTACGAGCAGTACTTC
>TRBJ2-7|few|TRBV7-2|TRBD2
CASSYHSGGKDEQYF
TGTGCCAGCAGTTACCATAGCGGGGGGAAGGACGAGCAGTACTTC
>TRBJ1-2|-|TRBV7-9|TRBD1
CASSARLQGANGYTF
TGTGCCAGCAGCGCGCGCCTTCAGGGGGCGAATGGCTACACCTTC
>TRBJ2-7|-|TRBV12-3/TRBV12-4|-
CASRDQGGEQYF
TGTGCCAGCAGGGATCAGGGGGGCGAGCAGTACTTC
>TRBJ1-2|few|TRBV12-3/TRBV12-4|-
CASSRTAHYGYTF
TGTGCCAGCAGTCGGACAGCTCATTATGGCTACACCTTC
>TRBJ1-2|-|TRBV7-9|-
CASSLDGFPLGMRGYTF
TGTGCCAGCAGCTTAGATGGCTTCCCGCTGGGGATGCGTGGCTACACCTTC
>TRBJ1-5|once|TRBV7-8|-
CASSSSTGAGGNQPQHF
TGTGCCAGCAGCTCTAGCACCGGGGCGGGCGGCAATCAGCCCCAGCATTTT
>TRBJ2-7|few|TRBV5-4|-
CASSGGTGYEQYF
TGTGCCAGCAGCGGTGGGACGGGATACGAGCAGTACTTC
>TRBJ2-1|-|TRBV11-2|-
CASSLLDNEQFF
TGTGCCAGCAGCTTACTTGACAATGAGCAGTTCTTC
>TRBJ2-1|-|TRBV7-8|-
CASSPGRSEQFF
TGTGCCAGCAGCCCAGGGAGATCTGAGCAGTTCTTC
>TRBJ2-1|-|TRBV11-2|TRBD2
CASSSWTSEGEQFF
TGTGCCAGCAGCTCCTGGACTAGCGAGGGTGAGCAGTTCTTC
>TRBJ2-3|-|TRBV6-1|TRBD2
CASSDGLAGGLTDTQYF
TGTGCCAGCAGTGACGGGCTAGCGGGGGGACTCACAGATACGCAGTATTTT
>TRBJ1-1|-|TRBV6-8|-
CASSYSTTDSMNTEAFF
TGTGCCAGCAGTTACTCAACGACAGACTCAATGAACACTGAAGCTTTCTTT
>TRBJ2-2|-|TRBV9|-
CASSAILGLNTGELFF
TGTGCCAGCAGTGCTATACTAGGCCTGAACACCGGGGAGCTGTTTTTT